Each of the 15 T cell receptor beta chains below was sequenced from the same sample in a study of tumor-infiltrating lymphocytes in oesophageal squamous cell carcinoma. MiXCR, applied by TCRdb to the PCR reads, yields one record per CDR3 protein. The data show around 13,000 distinct CDR3 sequences, 50% to 55% seen once. Sequenced sample: esophageal tumor tissue. Receptors originate from a female donor with esophageal squamous cell carcinoma.

J is TRBJ2-7 and V is TRBV7-6; D unclear. The J call is doubtful: the DNA matches TRBJ2-1 better. CDR1 SGHVS and CDR2 FNYEAQ come from the germline V gene. The CDR3 loop spans 17 amino acids. CDR3 DNA sequence: TGTGCCAGCAGCCCCCTTCAAATGAGTAGGACCTACAATGAGCAGTTCTTC. It specifies CASSPLQMSRTYNEQFF.

The J gene is TRBJ2-1, the V gene TRBV7-2, with TRBD1 matching over 7 bases. Judging by the DNA end, TRBJ2-5 fits better; the J call may be wrong. Germline loops: CDR1 SGHTA, CDR2 FQGNSA. This CDR3 has 15 residues. CDR3: CASSLGDRDQETQYF. The CDR3 region has the DNA TGTGCCAGCAGCTTGGGTGACAGGGACCAAGAGACCCAGTACTTC.

The rearrangement joins TRBV6-1 to TRBJ2-5; 7 bases map to TRBD1. The J call is doubtful: the DNA matches TRBJ2-7 better. The CDR3 sequence is 15 residues long. Germline V gives CDR1 MNHNS, CDR2 SASEGT. The CDR3 is CASSELGQRIYEQYF. In DNA, the CDR3 is TGTGCCAGCAGTGAATTGGGACAGAGGATTTACGAGCAGTACTTC.

The chain's CDR3 is CASSLGGHKETQYF. CDR3 sequence (DNA): TGCGCCAGCAGCTTGGGGGGACACAAAGAGACCCAGTACTTC. This chain joins TRBV5-1 and TRBJ2-5, with D possibly being TRBD1 (6 bases). In germline, CDR1 is SGHRS, CDR2 YFSETQ. Trimming shortened V by 0 bases and J by 3 bases, and 9 bases separated the two germline ends. The CDR3 runs to 14 residues.

The chain couples TRBV4-2 to TRBJ1-5, with TRBD1 identical over 7 bases. V trimming: 1 base; J trimming: 3 bases; junction bases outside the gene matches: 3. The CDR3 is 15 amino acids. CDR1 and CDR2 (germline): LGHNA, YNFKEQ. DNA of the CDR3: TGTGCCAGCAGCCAAGCGGGGACAGACAATCAGCCCCAGCATTTT. Its protein is CASSQAGTDNQPQHF.

This clonotype showed up many times. The gene calls are TRBV5-1 and TRBJ2-5; D possibly matches TRBD1 or TRBD2 (5 bases each). The V end was cut by 0 bases, the J end by 1 base, with 10 bases between. From germline, CDR1 is SGHRS and CDR2 YFSETQ. The CDR3 is 15 amino acids. The CDR3, as DNA: TGCGCCAGCAGCTTGGCCGGGGCAGGCCAAGAGACCCAGTACTTC. Its protein is CASSLAGAGQETQYF.

J is TRBJ2-1 and V is TRBV7-8; 7 bases match TRBD1. The end of the DNA is better explained by TRBJ2-7, so the J call may be wrong. The V gene's germline CDR1 is SGHVS and CDR2 FQNEAQ. The CDR3 consists of 14 residues. The CDR3 region is CASSTTRGSDEQYF. The DNA for the CDR3 is TGTGCCAGCAGCACAACCAGGGGGAGCGACGAGCAGTACTTC.

The rearrangement joins TRBV6-1 to TRBJ2-6, with D tentatively TRBD2 (7 bases). With the DNA end fitting TRBJ2-5 better, the J assignment may be wrong. This CDR3 region has 16 residues. CDR1 is MNHNS, CDR2 SASEGT, per germline. DNA for the CDR3: TGTGCCAGCTCTTCTGGTGGGTGGGGGGGCTTGGAGACCCAGTACTTC. Its translation: CASSSGGWGGLETQYF.

Regarding this clonotype: A junction boundary mismatches the germline segment, possibly from a read error. The chain employs TRBV7-9 and TRBJ2-3; 9 nucleotides align to TRBD2. This CDR3 spans 14 amino acids. Germline CDR1 SEHNR, CDR2 FQNEAQ (reference sequence). CDR3 residues: CASSPGLAINTQYF. CDR3 coding DNA: TGTGCTAGCAGCCCGGGACTAGCCATCAATACGCAGTATTTT. Full variable domain (remainder filled in from reference TRBV7-9 and TRBJ2-3): DTGVSQNPRHKITKRGQNVTFRCDPISEHNRLYWYRQTLGQGPEFLTYFQNEAQLEKSRLLSDRFSAERPKGSFSTLEIQRTEQGDSAMYLCASSPGLAINTQYFGPGTRLTVL.

This clonotype was detected ten times or more. The chain couples TRBV6-1 to TRBJ2-7; tentatively, D is TRBD1 (6 bases). V shed 6 bases and J shed 7 bases, with 13 bases lying between them. The germline gives CDR1 MNHNS, CDR2 SASEGT. The CDR3 loop spans 12 amino acids. As DNA, the CDR3 is TGTGCCAGCAGGGACAGTTTCGGGGAGCAGTACTTC. It encodes CASRDSFGEQYF.

This clonotype was counted at least ten times. The rearrangement joins TRBV6-1 to TRBJ2-7; 13 bases agree with TRBD2. V lost 5 bases, J lost 6 bases, and 7 bases stayed unmatched. Germline-derived CDR1 and CDR2 are MNHNS and SASEGT. CDR3 length: 15 amino acids. The CDR3 coding sequence is TGTGCCAGCAGTTATTGGACTAGCGGGAGACTCGAGCAGTACTTC. It is translated as CASSYWTSGRLEQYF.

This chain joins TRBV28 and TRBJ1-1, with D hard to call. The CDR3 runs 13 residues. V shed 2 bases and J shed 6 bases, with 10 bases lying between them. The germline gives CDR1 MDHEN, CDR2 SYDVKM. The CDR3 nucleotides read TGTGCCAGCAGTTTACAACAAGCCCCTGAAGCTTTCTTT. Encoded protein: CASSLQQAPEAFF. Based on the CDR3 plus reference TRBV28 and TRBJ1-1, the full variable domain is DVKVTQSSRYLVKRTGEKVFLECVQDMDHENMFWYRQDPGLGLRLIYFSYDVKMKEKGDIPEGYSVSREKKERFSLILESASTNQTSMYLCASSLQQAPEAFFGQGTRLTVV.

The chain links TRBV27 to TRBJ2-1; 9 bases match TRBD2. The J call is uncertain, as TRBJ2-7 better fits the DNA end. CDR1 is MNHEY and CDR2 is SMNVEV in the germline V gene (reference sequence). This CDR3 spans 16 amino acids. The chain's CDR3 is CASSLTSGRISYEQYF. DNA for the CDR3: TGTGCCAGCAGTTTGACTAGCGGCAGGATCTCCTACGAGCAGTACTTC.

In its sample, this clonotype is large (0.1 to 1%). The V call is TRBV7-8, the J call TRBJ2-1, with D tentatively TRBD1 or TRBD2 (5 bases each). The V gene's germline CDR1 is SGHVS and CDR2 FQNEAQ. V dropped 5 bases and J dropped 0 bases, with 14 bases sitting between them. The CDR3 extends over 16 amino acids. The CDR3 here is CASSRDGQSSYNEQFF. The CDR3 region has the DNA TGTGCCAGCAGCCGGGACGGTCAGAGCTCCTACAATGAGCAGTTCTTC.

This clonotype appeared a few times. The V gene is TRBV7-8, the J gene TRBJ2-1, with D uncertain. With the DNA end fitting TRBJ2-7 better, the J assignment may be wrong. Germline CDR1 SGHVS, CDR2 FQNEAQ. This CDR3 region has 14 residues. The CDR3 sequence is CASSLVIGLYEQYF. The CDR3, as DNA: TGTGCCAGCAGCTTAGTAATAGGGCTCTACGAGCAGTACTTC.